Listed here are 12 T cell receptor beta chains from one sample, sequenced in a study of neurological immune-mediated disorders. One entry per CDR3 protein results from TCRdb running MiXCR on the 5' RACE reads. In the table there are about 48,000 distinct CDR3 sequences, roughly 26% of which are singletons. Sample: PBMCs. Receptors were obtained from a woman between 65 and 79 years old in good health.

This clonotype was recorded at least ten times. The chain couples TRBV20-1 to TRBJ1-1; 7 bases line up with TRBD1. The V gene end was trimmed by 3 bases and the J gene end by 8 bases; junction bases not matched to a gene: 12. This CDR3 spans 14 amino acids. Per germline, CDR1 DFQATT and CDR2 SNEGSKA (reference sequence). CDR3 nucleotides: TGCAGTGCTAGGGACCCACAGGGGACGACAGAAGCTTTCTTT. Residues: CSARDPQGTTEAFF.

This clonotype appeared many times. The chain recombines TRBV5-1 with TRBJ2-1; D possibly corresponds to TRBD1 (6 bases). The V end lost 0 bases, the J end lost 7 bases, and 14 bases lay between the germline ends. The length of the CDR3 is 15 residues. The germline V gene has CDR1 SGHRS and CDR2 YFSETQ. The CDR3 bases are TGCGCCAGCAGCTTGGACAGGGTTGTGATGAATGAGCAGTTCTTC. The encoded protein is CASSLDRVVMNEQFF.

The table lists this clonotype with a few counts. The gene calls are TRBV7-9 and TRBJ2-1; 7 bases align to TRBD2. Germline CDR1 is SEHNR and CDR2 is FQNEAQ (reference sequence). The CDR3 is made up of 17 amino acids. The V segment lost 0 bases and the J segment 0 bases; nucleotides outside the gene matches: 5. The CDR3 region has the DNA TGTGCCAGCAGCTTAGCGACTAGCCTTAGCTCCTACAATGAGCAGTTCTTC. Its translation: CASSLATSLSSYNEQFF. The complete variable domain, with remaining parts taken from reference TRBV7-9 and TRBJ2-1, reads DTGVSQNPRHKITKRGQNVTFRCDPISEHNRLYWYRQTLGQGPEFLTYFQNEAQLEKSRLLSDRFSAERPKGSFSTLEIQRTEQGDSAMYLCASSLATSLSSYNEQFFGPGTRLTVL.

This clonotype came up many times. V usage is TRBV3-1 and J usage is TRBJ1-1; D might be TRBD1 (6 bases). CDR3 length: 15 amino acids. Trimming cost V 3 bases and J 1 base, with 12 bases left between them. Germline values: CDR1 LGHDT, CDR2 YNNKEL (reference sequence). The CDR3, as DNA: TGTGCCAGCAGCCACTGGGGACAATCGAACACTGAAGCTTTCTTT. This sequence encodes CASSHWGQSNTEAFF.

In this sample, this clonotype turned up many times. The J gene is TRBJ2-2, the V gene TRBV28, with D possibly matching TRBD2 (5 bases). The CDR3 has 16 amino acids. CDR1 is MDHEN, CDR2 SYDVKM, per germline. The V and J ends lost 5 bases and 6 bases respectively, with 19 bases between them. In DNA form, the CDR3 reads TGTGCCAGCAGTCTCCTATCTAGCTCGGGTCCCGGGGAGCTGTTTTTT. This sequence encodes CASSLLSSSGPGELFF.

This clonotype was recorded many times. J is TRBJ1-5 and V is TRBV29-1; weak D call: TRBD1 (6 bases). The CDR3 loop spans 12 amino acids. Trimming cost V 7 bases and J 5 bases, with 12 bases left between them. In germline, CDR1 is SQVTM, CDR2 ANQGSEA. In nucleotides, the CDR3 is TGCAGCGCTGGGGGGGCGGATCAGCCCCAGCATTTT. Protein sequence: CSAGGADQPQHF.

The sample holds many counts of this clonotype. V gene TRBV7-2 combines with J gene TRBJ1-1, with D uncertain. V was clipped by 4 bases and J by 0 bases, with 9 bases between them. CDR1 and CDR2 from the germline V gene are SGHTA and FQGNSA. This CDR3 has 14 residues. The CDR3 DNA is TGTGCCAGCAGCTCCCGACATATGAACACTGAAGCTTTCTTT. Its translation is CASSSRHMNTEAFF. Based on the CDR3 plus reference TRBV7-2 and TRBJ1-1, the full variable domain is GAGVSQSPSNKVTEKGKDVELRCDPISGHTALYWYRQSLGQGLEFLIYFQGNSAPDKSGLPSDRFSAERTGGSVSTLTIQRTQQEDSAVYLCASSSRHMNTEAFFGQGTRLTVV.

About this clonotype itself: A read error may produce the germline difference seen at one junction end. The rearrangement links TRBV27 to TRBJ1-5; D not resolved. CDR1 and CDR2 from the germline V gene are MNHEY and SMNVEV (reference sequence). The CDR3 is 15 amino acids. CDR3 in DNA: TGTGCCAGCAGTTTTGCCTGCGGATTCAATCATCCCCAGCATTTT. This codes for CASSFACGFNHPQHF.

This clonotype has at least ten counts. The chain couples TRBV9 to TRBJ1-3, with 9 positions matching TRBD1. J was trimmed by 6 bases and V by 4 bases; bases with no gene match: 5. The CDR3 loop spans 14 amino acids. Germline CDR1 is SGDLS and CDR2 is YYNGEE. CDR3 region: CASSLTGGENTIYF. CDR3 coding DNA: TGTGCCAGCAGCCTAACAGGGGGCGAAAACACCATATATTTT. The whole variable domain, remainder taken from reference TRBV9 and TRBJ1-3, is DSGVTQTPKHLITATGQRVTLRCSPRSGDLSVYWYQQSLDQGLQFLIQYYNGEERAKGNILERFSAQQFPDLHSELNLSSLELGDSALYFCASSLTGGENTIYFGEGSWLTVV.

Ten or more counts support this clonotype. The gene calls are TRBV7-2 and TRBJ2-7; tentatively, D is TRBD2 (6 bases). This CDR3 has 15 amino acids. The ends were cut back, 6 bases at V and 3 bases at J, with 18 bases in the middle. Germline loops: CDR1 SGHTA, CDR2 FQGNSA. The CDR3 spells CASSWPGRGIYEQYF. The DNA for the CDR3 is TGTGCCAGCAGTTGGCCGGGACGGGGGATCTACGAGCAGTACTTC.

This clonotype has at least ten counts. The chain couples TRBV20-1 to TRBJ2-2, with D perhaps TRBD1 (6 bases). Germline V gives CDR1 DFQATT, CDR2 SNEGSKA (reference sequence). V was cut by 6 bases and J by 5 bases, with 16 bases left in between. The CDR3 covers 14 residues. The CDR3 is CSAGTTAGTGELFF. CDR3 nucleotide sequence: TGCAGTGCGGGGACAACCGCCGGAACCGGGGAGCTGTTTTTT.

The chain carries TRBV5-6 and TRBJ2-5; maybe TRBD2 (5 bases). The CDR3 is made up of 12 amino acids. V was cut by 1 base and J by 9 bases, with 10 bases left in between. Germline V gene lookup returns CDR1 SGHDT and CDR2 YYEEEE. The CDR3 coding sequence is TGTGCCAGCAGCTTGACTAGGTCGGCCCAGTACTTC. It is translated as CASSLTRSAQYF.